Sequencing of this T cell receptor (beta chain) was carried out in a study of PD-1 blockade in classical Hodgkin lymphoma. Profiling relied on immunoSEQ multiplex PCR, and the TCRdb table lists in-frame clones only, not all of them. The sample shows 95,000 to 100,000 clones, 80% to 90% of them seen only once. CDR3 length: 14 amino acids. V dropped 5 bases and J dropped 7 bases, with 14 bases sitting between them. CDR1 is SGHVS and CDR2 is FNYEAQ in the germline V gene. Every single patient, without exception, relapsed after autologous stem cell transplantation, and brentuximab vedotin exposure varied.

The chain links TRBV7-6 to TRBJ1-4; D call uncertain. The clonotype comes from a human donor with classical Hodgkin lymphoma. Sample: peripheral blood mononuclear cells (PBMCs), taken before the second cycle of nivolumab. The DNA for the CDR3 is TGTGCCAGCAGCCAAGACGGTAGAATTGAAAAACTGTTTTTT. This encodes CASSQDGRIEKLFF.